A single sample gave rise to the 23 T cell receptor beta chains below, sequenced in a study of post-analysis software for immune sequencing data. These receptors have no identified antigens. The study, taken as a whole, reports: When patients were compared with controls, 4 or 5 TRBV segments were more frequent, TRBV5-6, TRBV5-1 and TRBV20-1 among them.

The TCR beta cDNA libraries contained unique molecular identifiers. TCRdb reprocessed the PCR reads via MiXCR and lists one record per CDR3 protein. The sample lists hundreds of thousands of distinct CDR3 sequences, 30% occurring once. Sequencing input: blood. Receptor source: a girl aged 10 to 17 with multiple sclerosis.

This clonotype was observed a few times. The chain couples TRBV27 to TRBJ1-2, with D perhaps matching TRBD1 (5 bases). The V gene lost 5 bases and the J gene lost 6 bases, with 13 bases spanning the gap. This CDR3 spans 13 amino acids. CDR1 and CDR2 (germline): MNHEY, SMNVEV (reference sequence). The CDR3 here is CASSPGRRDGYTF. The CDR3 coding sequence is TGTGCCAGCAGTCCGGGACGCAGGGATGGCTACACCTTC.

J is TRBJ2-3 and V is TRBV7-2; 9 positions agree with TRBD1. V trimming: 5 bases; J trimming: 6 bases; junction bases outside the gene matches: 9. CDR3 length equals 15 residues. Per germline, CDR1 SGHTA and CDR2 FQGNSA. DNA of the CDR3: TGTGCCAGCAGCGCTAGGGACAGGGCAGGGGATACGCAGTATTTT. The encoded protein is CASSARDRAGDTQYF.

The table lists this clonotype with a few counts. This rearrangement joins TRBV7-2 to TRBJ2-5; D remains unclear. The CDR3 runs 13 residues. The V and J ends lost 5 bases and 5 bases respectively, with 12 bases between them. Germline CDR1 and CDR2: SGHTA and FQGNSA. The CDR3 protein is CASSLSLGETQYF. The CDR3 DNA reads as TGTGCCAGCAGCCTATCCCTGGGGGAGACCCAGTACTTC. Using reference TRBV7-2 and TRBJ2-5 for the parts outside the CDR3, the full variable domain is GAGVSQSPSNKVTEKGKDVELRCDPISGHTALYWYRQSLGQGLEFLIYFQGNSAPDKSGLPSDRFSAERTGGSVSTLTIQRTQQEDSAVYLCASSLSLGETQYFGPGTRLLVL.

As regards this clonotype: A much larger clonotype is one base distant, so this may be a read error. The rearrangement links TRBV7-2 to TRBJ2-3; no reliable D call. This CDR3 contains 16 residues. The germline V gene encodes CDR1 SGHTA and CDR2 FQGNSA. The CDR3, as DNA: TGTGCCGGCAGCTCCAGCCGGGCAGCGCGAACAGATACGCAGTATTTT. Protein sequence: CAGSSSRAARTDTQYF.

This clonotype was recorded a few times. The chain links TRBV29-1 to TRBJ2-1, with no clear D. CDR1 SQVTM and CDR2 ANQGSEA come from the germline V gene. The CDR3 is 14 amino acids. The germline V and J ends were trimmed by 7 bases and 5 bases, with 18 bases remaining between them. Here the CDR3 reads CSADVGPRNNEQFF. The CDR3 nucleotides are TGCAGCGCCGACGTGGGCCCCAGGAACAATGAGCAGTTCTTC.

The chain couples TRBV6-6 to TRBJ2-5; 7 nucleotides line up with TRBD2. Germline V CDR1 and CDR2: MNHNY, SVGAGI (reference sequence). The CDR3 sequence is 15 residues long. J lost 2 bases, V lost 5 bases, and 8 bases had no gene match. Here the CDR3 reads CASSNWGGGQETQYF. The CDR3 DNA reads as TGTGCCAGCAGTAACTGGGGGGGAGGGCAAGAGACCCAGTACTTC.

The chain combines TRBV12-3 or TRBV12-4 with TRBJ1-1, with 9 bases aligning to TRBD1. With V trimmed by 6 bases and J by 4 bases, 6 bases remained unmatched. The CDR3 sequence is 14 residues long. CDR3 protein: CASSQMTGGTEAFF. The CDR3 nucleotides read TGTGCCAGCAGCCAAATGACAGGGGGCACTGAAGCTTTCTTT.

This clonotype was seen repeatedly, ten times or more. V gene TRBV7-2 combines with J gene TRBJ2-5, with 13 bases lining up with TRBD2. The V and J ends lost 5 bases and 5 bases, in that order; junction bases with no gene match: 5. Germline values: CDR1 SGHTA, CDR2 FQGNSA. The CDR3 loop spans 15 amino acids. The CDR3 DNA reads TGTGCCAGCAGCCCCCGGACTAGCGGGAGTGAGACCCAGTACTTC. Translating gives CASSPRTSGSETQYF.

This clonotype has just a few counts. The chain couples TRBV7-8 to TRBJ2-3, with a possible D match to TRBD2 (6 bases). The CDR3 runs 17 residues. Germline V gives CDR1 SGHVS, CDR2 FQNEAQ. The V gene lost 2 bases and the J gene lost 2 bases, with 17 bases spanning the gap. The CDR3 reads CASSLTKWTTFTDTQYF. The CDR3 DNA reads as TGTGCCAGCAGCTTAACTAAGTGGACTACCTTCACAGATACGCAGTATTTT.

V usage is TRBV5-1 and J usage is TRBJ2-1; possible D gene TRBD1, 6 bases. The J call is uncertain, as TRBJ2-7 better fits the DNA end. CDR1 is SGHRS and CDR2 is YFSETQ in the germline V gene. CDR3 length: 16 amino acids. The DNA for the CDR3 is TGCGCCAGCAGCTATCATTCCGGGACAAGATACAATGAGCAGTACTTC. Translated: CASSYHSGTRYNEQYF.

This clonotype has more than one count but fewer than ten. This sequence may be a read error, since a much larger clone differs from it by one base. The V and J genes are TRBV28 and TRBJ2-7; TRBD2 agrees at 8 bases. V gave up 3 bases and J gave up 6 bases; unmatched junction bases: 10. The CDR3 has 15 residues. In germline, CDR1 is MDHEN, CDR2 SYDVKM. The CDR3 loop is CASSLRREVTCEQYF. The CDR3 DNA reads as TGTGCCAGCAGTTTGAGGCGGGAGGTCACCTGCGAGCAGTACTTC. Full variable domain (rest looked up from reference TRBV28 and TRBJ2-7): DVKVTQSSRYLVKRTGEKVFLECVQDMDHENMFWYRQDPGLGLRLIYFSYDVKMKEKGDIPEGYSVSREKKERFSLILESASTNQTSMYLCASSLRREVTCEQYFGPGTRLTVT.

The table lists this clonotype with a few counts. This chain joins TRBV12-3 or TRBV12-4 and TRBJ2-3, with 8 nucleotides matching TRBD1. Trimming at V came to 6 bases and at J to 1 base, leaving 6 bases not matched to a gene. This CDR3 is 15 amino acids long. CDR3 in DNA: TGTGCCAGCAGAAAGGACAGGGAGGGCACAGATACGCAGTATTTT. Encoded protein: CASRKDREGTDTQYF.

This clonotype turned up a few times. The rearrangement uses TRBV12-3 or TRBV12-4 and TRBJ1-1, with D tentatively TRBD1 (6 bases). This CDR3 region has 14 residues. Trimming took 6 bases from V and 6 from J, leaving 17 bases between them. The CDR3 sequence: CASSPTQGWPEAFF. CDR3 sequence (DNA): TGTGCCAGCAGCCCGACGCAGGGGTGGCCTGAAGCTTTCTTT.

A word on this clonotype: A read error may account for a junction end that differs from germline. The V gene is TRBV7-8, the J gene TRBJ2-4; D not resolved. The J call may be incorrect, as the DNA end agrees better with TRBJ2-5. Per the germline V gene, CDR1 is SGHVS and CDR2 is FQNEAQ. This CDR3 has 13 residues. The CDR3 bases are TGTGTCAGCAGCTTCAACAGCGTGGAGACCCAGTACTTC. Translated, it gives CVSSFNSVETQYF.

At least ten counts were recorded for this clonotype. This chain joins TRBV29-1 and TRBJ2-7, with 9 bases identical to TRBD2. V was clipped by 7 bases and J by 2 bases; unmatched bases: 6. This CDR3 is built from 13 residues. The V gene's germline CDR1 is SQVTM and CDR2 ANQGSEA. The CDR3 is CSAAGGGTYEQYF. CDR3 DNA sequence: TGCAGCGCCGCGGGAGGGGGCACCTACGAGCAGTACTTC.

This clonotype was recorded at least ten times. The chain has TRBV20-1 and TRBJ2-7, with D possibly TRBD1 on 5 matching bases. The V end lost 3 bases, the J end lost 4 bases, and 10 bases lay between the germline ends. The CDR3 consists of 12 residues. The V gene's germline CDR1 is DFQATT and CDR2 SNEGSKA (reference sequence). The CDR3 reads CSASRTTYEQYF. The CDR3 DNA sequence: TGCAGTGCTAGCCGGACAACGTACGAGCAGTACTTC.

This clonotype has more than one count but fewer than ten. The rearrangement links TRBV5-1 to TRBJ2-4; D unresolved. The tail of the sequence fits TRBJ2-7 better, so the J call may be wrong. The CDR3 runs 15 residues. Germline values: CDR1 SGHRS, CDR2 YFSETQ. CDR3 nucleotides: TGCGCCAGCAGCCCCCAGGACGGATCTTACTACGAGCAGTACTTC. This encodes CASSPQDGSYYEQYF.

The table lists this clonotype with a few counts. This sequence joins TRBV5-1 and TRBJ2-3, with 8 nucleotides matching TRBD2. CDR1 is SGHRS, CDR2 YFSETQ, per germline. J gave up 4 bases and V 4 bases, and 5 bases lay outside the gene matches. This CDR3 has 14 amino acids. The CDR3 coding sequence is TGCGCCAGCAGCGCGACTAGCGCACCAGATACGCAGTATTTT. Translation gives CASSATSAPDTQYF.

At least ten counts were recorded for this clonotype. V and J are TRBV6-5 and TRBJ2-1; tentatively, D is TRBD1 or TRBD2 (5 bases each). V was pared by 6 bases and J by 7 bases, with 7 bases between. Germline-derived CDR1 and CDR2 are MNHEY and SVGAGI. The CDR3 contains 11 residues. The chain's CDR3 is CASRRGNEQFF. CDR3 DNA: TGTGCCAGCAGGAGGGGAAATGAGCAGTTCTTC.

The chain is built from TRBV29-1 and TRBJ1-2, with TRBD1 identical over 7 bases. The CDR3 consists of 13 residues. V lost 1 base and J lost 8; bases outside the gene matches: 7. The V gene's germline CDR1 is SQVTM and CDR2 ANQGSEA. CDR3 sequence: CSVEGTGSAGYTF. In DNA, the CDR3 is TGCAGCGTTGAAGGGACAGGCTCCGCGGGCTACACCTTC.

This clonotype was picked up a small number of times. The rearrangement joins TRBV4-1 to TRBJ1-5; no clear D. From germline, CDR1 is MGHRA and CDR2 YSYEKL. V gave up 0 bases and J gave up 12 bases, with 12 bases separating them. The CDR3 spans 13 residues. The CDR3 region is CASSQDHGHIQHF. In nucleotides, the CDR3 is TGCGCCAGCAGCCAAGACCACGGCCATATCCAGCATTTT.

This clonotype was picked up a small number of times. The CDR3 nucleotides read TGTGCCATCAGTGTCCCAGGGGGGGGCAGAGATACGCAGTATTTT. Translating it yields CAISVPGGGRDTQYF. This chain links TRBV10-3 with TRBJ2-3, with D perhaps given as TRBD1 or TRBD2 (7 bases each). The CDR3 runs 15 residues. Deletions cut 4 bases from V and 5 bases from J, with 16 bases between. Germline CDR1 and CDR2: ENHRY and SYGVKD.

This clonotype was observed a handful of times. The chain employs TRBV27 and TRBJ2-7; unclear D gene. Germline values: CDR1 MNHEY, CDR2 SMNVEV (reference sequence). CDR3 length: 14 amino acids. V was pared by 2 bases and J by 1 base, with 9 bases between. CDR3 protein: CASSLRAGSYEQYF. CDR3 coding DNA: TGTGCCAGCAGTTTAAGGGCAGGTTCCTACGAGCAGTACTTC.